This T cell receptor (beta chain) was retrieved from a study of cytomegalovirus exposure and HLA in healthy donors. The CDR3 is 15 residues long. V lost 2 bases and J lost 0, with 7 bases in between. The germline V gene encodes CDR1 KGHSH and CDR2 LQKENI. TCRdb's table, derived via immunoSEQ multiplex PCR, lists solely in-frame clones and lacks some. Counted here are some 70,000 clones, approximately 96% occurring once; the ten biggest clones make up roughly 2.3%. The J gene is TRBJ1-4, the V gene TRBV18; D remains ambiguous. The origin of this receptor is a man aged 18 to 30 in good health and CMV-seronegative. Material: PBMCs. The CDR3 region is CASSPTVATNEKLFF. The CDR3 region has the DNA TGTGCCAGCTCACCAACGGTTGCAACTAATGAAAAACTGTTTTTT. Combining the CDR3 with reference TRBV18 and TRBJ1-4 gives the whole variable domain NAGVMQNPRHLVRRRGQEARLRCSPMKGHSHVYWYRQLPEEGLKFMVYLQKENIIDESGMPKERFSAEFPKEGPSILRIQQVVRGDSAAYFCASSPTVATNEKLFFGSGTQLSVL.